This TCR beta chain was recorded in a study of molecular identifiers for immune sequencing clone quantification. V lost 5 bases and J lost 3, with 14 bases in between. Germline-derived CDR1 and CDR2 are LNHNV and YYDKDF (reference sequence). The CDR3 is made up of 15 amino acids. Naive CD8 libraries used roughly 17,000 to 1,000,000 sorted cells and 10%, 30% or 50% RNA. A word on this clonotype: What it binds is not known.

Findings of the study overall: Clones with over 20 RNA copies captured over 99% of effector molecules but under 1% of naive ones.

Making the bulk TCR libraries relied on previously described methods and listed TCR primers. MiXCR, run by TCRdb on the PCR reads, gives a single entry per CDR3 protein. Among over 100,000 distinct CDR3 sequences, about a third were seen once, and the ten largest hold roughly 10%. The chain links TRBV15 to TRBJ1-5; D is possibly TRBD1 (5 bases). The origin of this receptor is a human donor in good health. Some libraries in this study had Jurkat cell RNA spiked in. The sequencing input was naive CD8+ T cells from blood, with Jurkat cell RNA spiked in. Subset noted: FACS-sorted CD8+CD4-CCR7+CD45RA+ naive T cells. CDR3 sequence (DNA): TGTGCCACCAGCCGGGACGCGGGAATCAATCAGCCCCAGCATTTT. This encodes CATSRDAGINQPQHF.